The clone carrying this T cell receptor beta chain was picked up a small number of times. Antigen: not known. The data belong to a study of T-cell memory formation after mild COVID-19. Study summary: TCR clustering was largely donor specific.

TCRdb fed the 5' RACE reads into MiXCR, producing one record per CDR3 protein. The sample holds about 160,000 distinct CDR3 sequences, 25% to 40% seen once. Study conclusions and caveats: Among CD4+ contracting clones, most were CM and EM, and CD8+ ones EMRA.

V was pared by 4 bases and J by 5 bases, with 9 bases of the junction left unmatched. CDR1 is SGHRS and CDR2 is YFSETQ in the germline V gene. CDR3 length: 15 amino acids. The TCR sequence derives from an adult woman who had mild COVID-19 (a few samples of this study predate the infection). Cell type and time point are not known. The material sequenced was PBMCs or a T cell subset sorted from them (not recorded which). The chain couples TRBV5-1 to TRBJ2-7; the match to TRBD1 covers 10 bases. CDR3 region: CASSPGDRGHNEQYF. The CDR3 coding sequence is TGCGCCAGCAGCCCGGGTGACAGGGGGCACAACGAGCAGTACTTC.